A single sample is the source of the 32 T cell receptor beta chains below, sequenced in a study of response to subunit inactivated influenza vaccine (dated by TCRdb to 2016 to 2019). The library came from RT-PCR. The reads were generated on an Illumina HiSeq 2500. TCRdb's own reprocessing of the public reads used fastp at Q25 and MiXCR and kept productive beta chains. Rows are combined by CDR3 protein, so each entry shows the most common genes and DNA. In all, the sample holds about 570,000 distinct CDR3 sequences, and roughly 12% of those were seen once. The ten largest clonotypes hold approximately 11% of the sample. These data were also reused for a study on T cells expressing NK-cell markers. That second report states: 5'RACE template switching, by which a universal primer site and unique molecular identifiers were added, was used to make TCR beta cDNA libraries.

The specimen comprised PBMCs from blood, sampled on the day of vaccination. The receptors come from a man in his forties or fifties who received an inactivated influenza vaccine. Donor details come from another sample of the same person, matched by shared clones.

The rearrangement joins TRBV5-1 to TRBJ2-2; 7 bases fit TRBD1. The germline CDR1 and CDR2 sequences are SGHRS and YFSETQ. V shed 2 bases, J shed 4 bases, and the junction held 2 bases outside the gene matches. The CDR3 loop spans 14 amino acids. CDR3 protein: CASSLRGLTGELFF. The CDR3 bases are TGCGCCAGCAGCTTAAGGGGGCTCACCGGGGAGCTGTTTTTT.

This chain uses TRBV4-1 with TRBJ2-1, with 10 bases lining up with TRBD1. The length of the CDR3 is 14 residues. Trimming at V came to 3 bases and at J to 8 bases, leaving 4 bases not matched to a gene. CDR1 MGHRA and CDR2 YSYEKL come from the germline V gene. The CDR3, as DNA: TGCGCCAGCAGCCAGGACAGGGGGTTCGATGAGCAGTTCTTC. Its protein product is CASSQDRGFDEQFF.

The J gene is TRBJ1-5, the V gene TRBV4-3; D possibly corresponds to TRBD1 (5 bases). The V gene lost 1 base and the J gene lost 5 bases, with 12 bases spanning the gap. The germline V gene has CDR1 LGHNA and CDR2 YSLEER. The CDR3 covers 15 residues. Written as DNA, the CDR3 is TGCGCCAGCAGCCAAGGTCAGGGATCCGATCAGCCCCAGCATTTT. The encoded protein is CASSQGQGSDQPQHF.

In this sample, this clonotype turned up a few times. The chain employs TRBV6-2 or TRBV6-3 and TRBJ1-5, with D uncertain. There are 17 residues in the CDR3. V lost 0 bases and J 2 bases, leaving 14 bases between the germline ends. Germline V lookup: CDR1 MNHEY, CDR2 SVGEGT. The DNA for the CDR3 is TGTGCCAGCAGTTACTCTGTCCAGCCCTTAGGCAATCAGCCCCAGCATTTT. Its translation is CASSYSVQPLGNQPQHF.

This chain links TRBV23-1 with TRBJ2-1; 10 bases line up with TRBD2. TRBV23-1 is an open reading frame, and its role is uncertain. The CDR3 covers 15 residues. V lost 2 bases, J lost 5 bases, and 3 bases stayed unmatched. The CDR3 loop is CASSQAGLANNEQFF. The DNA for the CDR3 is TGCGCCAGCAGTCAAGCGGGACTAGCGAACAATGAGCAGTTCTTC.

The chain has TRBV7-6 and TRBJ2-1; weak D call: TRBD1 (6 bases). The germline V gene encodes CDR1 SGHVS and CDR2 FNYEAQ. The CDR3 has 13 residues. V lost 5 bases and J 7 bases, leaving 12 bases between the germline ends. This chain's CDR3 is CASSDYRVNEQFF. Written as DNA, the CDR3 is TGTGCCAGCAGCGATTACAGGGTGAATGAGCAGTTCTTC.

Concerning this clonotype: One end of the junction varies from germline; a read error may be responsible. The CDR3 DNA follows: TGCAGTGATAGAACGGGACACAACTCCTACAATGAGCAGTTCTTC. It codes for CSDRTGHNSYNEQFF. The rearrangement joins TRBV20-1 to TRBJ2-1; D might be TRBD1 (6 bases). The germline V gene has CDR1 DFQATT and CDR2 SNEGSKA (reference sequence). The CDR3 extends over 15 amino acids.

This clonotype turned up a few times. The chain carries TRBV10-3 and TRBJ2-7, with a weak D call TRBD2 (5 bases). Germline values: CDR1 ENHRY, CDR2 SYGVKD. Trimming removed 3 bases from V and 4 bases from J, with 13 bases in between. The CDR3 contains 14 residues. The CDR3 DNA sequence: TGTGCCATCAGTGACGAGGGTACTACGTACGAGCAGTACTTC. This gives the protein CAISDEGTTYEQYF.

CDR3 nucleotides: TGTGCCTGGAGTGTACTAGGGGTCAATGAGCAGTTCTTC. Translating it yields CAWSVLGVNEQFF. The rearrangement uses TRBV30 and TRBJ2-1, with D perhaps given as TRBD1 or TRBD2 (5 bases each). CDR1 and CDR2 (germline): GTSNPN, SVGIG (reference sequence). The CDR3 spans 13 residues. V was pared by 0 bases and J by 6 bases, with 9 bases between. The full variable domain, completed using reference TRBV30 and TRBJ2-1, is SQTIHQWPATLVQPVGSPLSLECTVEGTSNPNLYWYRQAAGRGLQLLFYSVGIGQISSEVPQNLSASRPQDRQFILSSKKLLLSDSGFYLCAWSVLGVNEQFFGPGTRLTVL.

The V and J genes are TRBV3-1 and TRBJ1-2; 9 nucleotides line up with TRBD1. V trimming: 4 bases; J trimming: 8 bases; junction bases outside the gene matches: 8. The CDR3 consists of 14 residues. In germline, CDR1 is LGHDT, CDR2 YNNKEL (reference sequence). The CDR3 bases are TGTGCCAGCAGCCCTCGACAGGGGACAGGGGGCTACACCTTC. Protein: CASSPRQGTGGYTF.

This chain uses TRBV20-1 with TRBJ1-6; no firm D call. Germline V lookup: CDR1 DFQATT, CDR2 SNEGSKA (reference sequence). Trimming left V 0 bases short and J 1 base short, with 10 bases between. The CDR3 consists of 16 residues. Here the CDR3 reads CSAREGEGSYNSPLHF. The CDR3 region has the DNA TGCAGTGCTAGAGAGGGAGAAGGATCCTATAATTCACCCCTCCACTTT.

Only a few counts were recorded for this clonotype. The chain couples TRBV14 to TRBJ2-4; D is possibly TRBD1 (5 bases). Per the germline V gene, CDR1 is SGHDN and CDR2 is FVKESK. This CDR3 is built from 13 residues. With 5 bases removed from V and 2 bases from J, the gap between germline ends came to 7 bases. The CDR3 DNA sequence: TGTGCCAGCAGCTCAGGGCCCAAAAACATTCAGTACTTC. Its protein is CASSSGPKNIQYF.

This clonotype came up many times. V usage is TRBV6-2 or TRBV6-3 and J usage is TRBJ2-5; 7 bases match TRBD2. The CDR3 is 14 amino acids. V lost 7 bases, J lost 7 bases, and 12 bases stayed unmatched. Germline V gives CDR1 MNHEY, CDR2 SVGEGT. The CDR3 spells CASTNGGGLGTQYF. In DNA form, the CDR3 reads TGTGCCAGCACCAACGGCGGGGGTTTAGGGACCCAGTACTTC.

This chain joins TRBV20-1 and TRBJ2-7, with TRBD2 matching 7 bases. V was pared by 1 base and J by 0 bases, with 6 bases of the junction left unmatched. The CDR3 is made up of 15 amino acids. The V gene's germline CDR1 is DFQATT and CDR2 SNEGSKA (reference sequence). CDR3 coding DNA: TGCAGTGCTAGAGGTTTCAGGACTAGCTCCTACGAGCAGTACTTC. Protein sequence: CSARGFRTSSYEQYF.

Points on this clonotype: A much larger clone sits a single nucleotide away, making a read error possible. The chain has TRBV10-2 and TRBJ2-2; tentative D call: TRBD2 (5 bases). There are 16 residues in the CDR3. Germline assignment: CDR1 WSHSY and CDR2 SAAADI. This CDR3 is CASSLPSGTNTGKLFF. CDR3 DNA sequence: TGCGCCAGCAGTCTCCCCTCTGGCACGAACACCGGGAAGCTGTTTTTT.

This clonotype was observed a handful of times. The chain recombines TRBV9 with TRBJ2-3, with TRBD1 matching over 10 bases. V shed 0 bases and J 1 base; nucleotides not matched to a gene: 8. The CDR3 contains 18 residues. The V gene's germline CDR1 is SGDLS and CDR2 YYNGEE. The CDR3 DNA sequence: TGTGCCAGCAGCGTAGCTCGGGATGGGACAGGGGGCACAGATACGCAGTATTTT. It is translated as CASSVARDGTGGTDTQYF. The full variable domain, completed using reference TRBV9 and TRBJ2-3, is DSGVTQTPKHLITATGQRVTLRCSPRSGDLSVYWYQQSLDQGLQFLIQYYNGEERAKGNILERFSAQQFPDLHSELNLSSLELGDSALYFCASSVARDGTGGTDTQYFGPGTRLTVL.

The chain carries TRBV15 and TRBJ2-7; possibly TRBD2 for D (5 bases). Trimming cost V 0 bases and J 3 bases, with 6 bases left between them. This CDR3 has 13 residues. Germline lookup yields CDR1 LNHNV and CDR2 YYDKDF (reference sequence). CDR3 DNA sequence: TGTGCCACCAGCAGAGATCGGGACTACGAGCAGTACTTC. Protein product: CATSRDRDYEQYF. The full variable domain, in which reference TRBV15 and TRBJ2-7 provide the parts outside the CDR3, is DAMVIQNPRYQVTQFGKPVTLSCSQTLNHNVMYWYQQKSSQAPKLLFHYYDKDFNNEADTPDNFQSRRPNTSFCFLDIRSPGLGDTAMYLCATSRDRDYEQYFGPGTRLTVT.

The V and J genes are TRBV25-1 and TRBJ1-2; maybe TRBD1 (6 bases). This CDR3 is 14 amino acids long. V was pared by 4 bases and J by 4 bases, with 13 bases between. The V gene's germline CDR1 is MGHDK and CDR2 SYGVNS. The CDR3 nucleotides are TGTGCCAGCAGTGGGGGGGCGTATGGCTATGGCTACACCTTC. This translates into CASSGGAYGYGYTF.

This clonotype turned up a few times. This chain uses TRBV6-2 or TRBV6-3 with TRBJ2-7; 7 nucleotides match TRBD1. Germline loops: CDR1 MNHEY, CDR2 SVGEGT. The CDR3 totals 18 residues. J gave up 0 bases and V 2 bases, and 13 bases lay outside the gene matches. The CDR3 region has the DNA TGTGCCAGCAGTTACCCACGGACAGGCCTAAGTAGCTCCTACGAGCAGTACTTC. Translated, it gives CASSYPRTGLSSSYEQYF.

This clonotype has a handful of counts. This sequence joins TRBV25-1 and TRBJ1-6; 8 bases agree with TRBD1. The V gene end was trimmed by 4 bases and the J gene end by 4 bases; junction bases not matched to a gene: 6. Germline CDR1 and CDR2: MGHDK and SYGVNS. This CDR3 has 16 amino acids. CDR3 DNA sequence: TGTGCCAGCAGTGGAATGGACAGGGCTTATAATTCACCCCTCCACTTT. Amino acid sequence: CASSGMDRAYNSPLHF.

This chain joins TRBV5-1 and TRBJ2-5; 11 bases map to TRBD2. This CDR3 spans 16 amino acids. J gave up 3 bases and V 2 bases, and 6 bases lay outside the gene matches. Germline V CDR1 and CDR2: SGHRS, YFSETQ. This chain's CDR3 is CASSLSTSGTEETQYF. CDR3 nucleotide sequence: TGCGCCAGCAGCTTATCGACTAGCGGGACCGAAGAGACCCAGTACTTC.

The sample holds a few counts of this clonotype. V gene TRBV20-1 combines with J gene TRBJ1-2; D gene ambiguous. Trimming took 0 bases from V and 2 from J, leaving 7 bases between them. Germline V gene lookup returns CDR1 DFQATT and CDR2 SNEGSKA (reference sequence). This CDR3 has 13 residues. This chain's CDR3 is CSARDGTNYGYTF. The CDR3 DNA is TGCAGTGCTAGAGATGGAACAAACTATGGCTACACCTTC.

This clonotype was detected only a few times. The chain recombines TRBV3-1 with TRBJ2-1; D may be TRBD2 (5 bases). CDR1 and CDR2 (germline): LGHDT, YNNKEL (reference sequence). V was shortened by 4 bases and J by 7 bases, with 17 bases between the two germline ends. The CDR3 sequence is 15 residues long. The CDR3 bases are TGTGCCAGCAGCCTGGAAGCGTATTCGGGGAATGAGCAGTTCTTC. Residues: CASSLEAYSGNEQFF.

J is TRBJ1-1 and V is TRBV7-2; TRBD1 agrees at 10 bases. Germline V gene data show CDR1 as SGHTA and CDR2 as FQGNSA. The CDR3 contains 15 residues. V lost 1 base, J lost 10 bases, and 9 bases stayed unmatched. The CDR3 is CASSLDNGRDRGAFF. CDR3 in DNA: TGTGCCAGCAGCTTAGACAACGGCCGGGACAGGGGAGCTTTCTTT.

V gene TRBV7-2 combines with J gene TRBJ2-2; tentative D call: TRBD1 (6 bases). CDR3 length equals 13 residues. Trimming cost V 6 bases and J 10 bases, with 15 bases left between them. Germline CDR1 SGHTA, CDR2 FQGNSA. This chain's CDR3 is CASRSSRDKELFF. CDR3 DNA sequence: TGTGCCAGCAGGTCAAGCCGGGACAAGGAGCTGTTTTTT.

The chain recombines TRBV4-3 with TRBJ1-2, with unresolved D. This CDR3 is built from 14 residues. V lost 1 base and J lost 0, with 6 bases in between. Germline values: CDR1 LGHNA, CDR2 YSLEER. CDR3 protein: CASSQAQTNYGYTF. The CDR3 nucleotides are TGCGCCAGCAGCCAAGCACAGACTAACTATGGCTACACCTTC.

V usage is TRBV5-1 and J usage is TRBJ2-7; 7 nucleotides agree with TRBD1. Germline CDR1 reads SGHRS; CDR2 reads YFSETQ. There are 16 residues in the CDR3. V trimming: 0 bases; J trimming: 5 bases; junction bases outside the gene matches: 11. The CDR3 spells CASSLAGRGLTDEQYF. CDR3 nucleotide sequence: TGCGCCAGCAGCTTGGCCGGCAGGGGGTTGACGGACGAGCAGTACTTC.

Only a few counts were recorded for this clonotype. This rearrangement joins TRBV20-1 to TRBJ2-2, with 9 bases fitting TRBD2. After removal of 5 bases from V and 7 bases from J, the junction contained 17 bases not matched to a gene. This CDR3 comprises 17 residues. Germline V gene lookup returns CDR1 DFQATT and CDR2 SNEGSKA (reference sequence). The CDR3 DNA reads TGCAGTGCTGAGAAGTCTAGCGGGGATAAGGATGTCGGGGAGCTGTTTTTT. Protein sequence: CSAEKSSGDKDVGELFF.

This clonotype was recorded a few times. The chain is built from TRBV4-1 and TRBJ2-7; D possibly uses TRBD1 or TRBD2 (5 bases each). Germline-derived CDR1 and CDR2 are MGHRA and YSYEKL. The CDR3 is made up of 15 amino acids. V lost 1 base, J lost 0 bases, and 10 bases lay in between. CDR3 DNA: TGCGCCAGCAGCCAAGGCAGGGACGTCTCCTACGAGCAGTACTTC. Translated: CASSQGRDVSYEQYF.

The chain combines TRBV12-3 or TRBV12-4 with TRBJ2-5, with D tentatively TRBD1 or TRBD2 (5 bases each). Trimming took off 2 bases at V and 4 bases at J, with 11 bases between the two ends. The CDR3 is 14 amino acids. The CDR3 reads CASSLSAGGETQYF. The CDR3 region has the DNA TGTGCCAGCAGTTTAAGTGCTGGGGGAGAGACCCAGTACTTC.

Here the CDR3 DNA reads TGTGCCAGCAGTTCATCACAGTACTACAATGAGCAGTTCTTC. This codes for CASSSSQYYNEQFF. The chain couples TRBV28 to TRBJ2-1; D is uncertain. Trimming took off 4 bases at V and 3 bases at J, with 10 bases between the two ends. CDR1 MDHEN and CDR2 SYDVKM come from the germline V gene. This CDR3 is 14 amino acids long.

A few counts support this clonotype. CDR3 nucleotide sequence: TGTGCCAGCAGTTACCCGGCAACGGGTAGAGGCACAGATACGCAGTATTTT. It specifies CASSYPATGRGTDTQYF. The chain recombines TRBV6-2 or TRBV6-3 with TRBJ2-3; no firm D call. The CDR3 is 17 residues long. The germline V and J ends were trimmed by 2 bases and 1 base, with 16 bases remaining between them. CDR1 and CDR2 from the germline V gene are MNHEY and SVGEGT.